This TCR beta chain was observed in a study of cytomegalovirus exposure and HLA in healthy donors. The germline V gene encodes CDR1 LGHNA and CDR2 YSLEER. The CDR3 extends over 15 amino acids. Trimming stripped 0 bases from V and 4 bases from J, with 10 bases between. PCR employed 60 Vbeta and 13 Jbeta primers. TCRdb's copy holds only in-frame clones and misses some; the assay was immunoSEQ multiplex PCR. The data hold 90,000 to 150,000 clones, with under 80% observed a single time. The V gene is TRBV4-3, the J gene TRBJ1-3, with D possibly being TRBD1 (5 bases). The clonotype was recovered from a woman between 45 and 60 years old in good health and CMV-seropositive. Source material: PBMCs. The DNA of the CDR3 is TGCGCCAGCAGCCAAGATTCGGGGGTGGGAAACACCATATATTTT. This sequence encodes CASSQDSGVGNTIYF.